This T cell receptor beta chain was sequenced during a study of blood T cells in healthy people across ages. Broader study findings: PBMCs went unsorted, and a conclusive naive versus antigen-experienced comparison was therefore prevented. Researchers report that TCR beta diversity correlated strongly with naive T cell percentage. Expanded clonotype changes were possibly confounded by unknown donor CMV status.

The germline V gene has CDR1 MGHDK and CDR2 SYGVNS. The CDR3 loop spans 15 amino acids. V lost 4 bases to trimming and J lost 2 bases, with 12 bases between them. Together with a sample-barcoded 5' primer, a J-beta primer mix was included in a second PCR lasting about 7 to 11 cycles. TCRdb reprocessed the 5' RACE reads via MiXCR and lists one record per CDR3 protein. The sample yields about 810,000 distinct CDR3 sequences, 30% to 45% seen once. To note about this clonotype: Its antigen is still unknown.

Sequencing used blood. The chain employs TRBV25-1 and TRBJ2-1; possible D gene TRBD2, 6 bases. The TCR originated in a man in his late teens or twenties in good health. The CDR3 nucleotides read TGTGCCAGCAGTGCCGCGGGACGGGCCTACAATGAGCAGTTCTTC. It codes for CASSAAGRAYNEQFF.